The 24 T cell receptor beta chains below come from one sample, sequenced in a study of control samples from healthy donors and cancer patients. Method: immunoSEQ multiplex PCR; TCRdb's copy keeps in-frame clones and lacks some. The sample records about 170,000 clones, 80% to 95% being singletons. Sequenced sample: blood. All receptors derive from a woman aged 60 to 75 in good health.

The rearrangement joins TRBV5-1 to TRBJ1-1; 8 positions agree with TRBD1. V lost 0 bases, J lost 9 bases, and 7 bases stayed unmatched. The CDR3 has 14 residues. Germline V gene sequence: CDR1 SGHRS, CDR2 YFSETQ. The CDR3 region has the DNA TGCGCCAGCAGCTTGGGGGGGACAGGAGACAAAGCTTTCTTT. Amino acids: CASSLGGTGDKAFF.

This clone has just a few counts. The rearrangement links TRBV3-1 (or the pseudogene TRBV3-2) to TRBJ1-4, with TRBD1 matching over 7 bases. CDR1 is LGHDT and CDR2 is YNNKEL in the germline V gene (reference sequence). The J segment lost 7 bases and the V segment lost 7 bases, leaving 18 bases of the junction unmatched. The CDR3 totals 17 residues. DNA for the CDR3: TGTGCCAGCAATGGGGAGACAGGGCTAAAGGGGGTTGAAAAACTGTTTTTT. Amino acids: CASNGETGLKGVEKLFF.

This chain links TRBV19 with TRBJ2-7; D could derive from TRBD1 or TRBD2 (7 bases each). CDR1 and CDR2 from the germline V gene are LNHDA and SQIVND (reference sequence). This CDR3 is built from 14 residues. V was pared by 3 bases and J by 4 bases, with 13 bases between. The CDR3 DNA is TGTGCCAGTAGTATCAGGGGGGGAACTTACGAGCAGTACTTC. It yields the protein CASSIRGGTYEQYF.

The chain joins TRBV4-1 to TRBJ2-1; 10 bases are shared with TRBD1. In germline, CDR1 is MGHRA, CDR2 YSYEKL. V shed 1 base, J shed 7 bases, and the junction held 19 bases outside the gene matches. The CDR3 is 20 amino acids. The CDR3 spells CASSQVLQGRLGQGINEQFF. The CDR3 bases are TGCGCCAGCAGCCAAGTTCTTCAGGGGCGATTGGGACAGGGGATTAATGAGCAGTTCTTC.

V usage is TRBV25-1 and J usage is TRBJ2-1; no definite D call. Trimming took off 6 bases at V and 6 bases at J, with 6 bases between the two ends. Germline V gene data show CDR1 as MGHDK and CDR2 as SYGVNS. The CDR3 loop spans 11 amino acids. In DNA, the CDR3 is TGTGCCAGCAGGACTTCCAATGAGCAGTTCTTC. Protein product: CASRTSNEQFF.

The table lists this clone with a count of one. The V gene is TRBV5-1, the J gene TRBJ1-2; a weak D match, TRBD1 (5 bases). The V and J ends lost 6 bases and 0 bases respectively, with 9 bases between them. The germline V gene has CDR1 SGHRS and CDR2 YFSETQ. The CDR3 contains 13 residues. The CDR3 nucleotides read TGCGCCAGCAAGGACACAACTAACTATGGCTACACCTTC. This gives the protein CASKDTTNYGYTF.

The V call is TRBV27, the J call TRBJ2-6; D is unclear. In germline, CDR1 is MNHEY, CDR2 SMNVEV (reference sequence). Trimming removed 2 bases from V and 4 bases from J, with 12 bases in between. The length of the CDR3 is 16 residues. CDR3 sequence: CASSLLRASGANVLTF. The CDR3 DNA is TGTGCCAGCAGTTTACTCCGGGCCTCCGGGGCCAACGTCCTGACTTTC. The whole variable domain, filled in from reference TRBV27 and TRBJ2-6, reads EAQVTQNPRYLITVTGKKLTVTCSQNMNHEYMSWYRQDPGLGLRQIYYSMNVEVTDKGDVPEGYKVSRKEKRNFPLILESPSPNQTSLYFCASSLLRASGANVLTFGAGSRLTVL.

V gene TRBV5-1 combines with J gene TRBJ1-1, with D possibly matching TRBD1 (5 bases). Germline V CDR1 and CDR2: SGHRS, YFSETQ. V was trimmed by 0 bases and J by 0 bases, leaving 9 bases between them. The CDR3 length is 15 residues. CDR3 sequence reads: CASSLETGMNTEAFF. In DNA form, the CDR3 reads TGCGCCAGCAGCTTGGAAACAGGTATGAACACTGAAGCTTTCTTT.

V gene TRBV3-1 (or the pseudogene TRBV3-2) combines with J gene TRBJ2-2; 10 nucleotides line up with TRBD2. Losses at the gene ends were 3 bases for V and 6 bases for J; bases not matched to a gene: 4. The CDR3 is 15 amino acids. In germline, CDR1 is LGHDT, CDR2 YNNKEL (reference sequence). The CDR3 DNA reads TGTGCCAGCAGCCACAGCGGGGGGGCCCCCGGGGAGCTGTTTTTT. It is translated as CASSHSGGAPGELFF.

This chain uses TRBV5-4 with TRBJ2-1, with 7 bases fitting TRBD2. The germline V gene has CDR1 SGHNT and CDR2 YYREEE (reference sequence). The J segment lost 4 bases and the V segment lost 3 bases, leaving 4 bases of the junction unmatched. CDR3 length: 14 residues. The chain's CDR3 is CASSSRGVYNEQFF. DNA of the CDR3: TGTGCCAGCAGCTCCCGGGGGGTTTACAATGAGCAGTTCTTC. The entire variable domain, with the rest obtained from reference TRBV5-4 and TRBJ2-1, is as follows: ETGVTQSPTHLIKTRGQQVTLRCSSQSGHNTVSWYQQALGQGPQFIFQYYREEENGRGNFPPRFSGLQFPNYSSELNVNALELDDSALYLCASSSRGVYNEQFFGPGTRLTVL.

The rearrangement links TRBV19 to TRBJ1-5; 7 positions match TRBD1. Per the germline V gene, CDR1 is LNHDA and CDR2 is SQIVND (reference sequence). Trimming cost V 7 bases and J 11 bases; bases outside gene matches: 8. The CDR3 totals 12 residues. CDR3 DNA: TGTGCCAGTACTCAGGCCAGGGGGTCCCAGCATTTT. It encodes CASTQARGSQHF.

The chain carries TRBV2 and TRBJ1-2, with a possible D match to TRBD1 (6 bases). This CDR3 is 17 amino acids long. Germline CDR1 and CDR2: SNHLY and FYNNEI. V gave up 0 bases and J gave up 0 bases, with 14 bases separating them. CDR3: CASSEARGAPANYGYTF. DNA of the CDR3: TGTGCCAGCAGTGAAGCTAGGGGGGCGCCGGCTAACTATGGCTACACCTTC.

This clone has a handful of counts. The chain joins TRBV25-1 to TRBJ1-2; D not certain. Trimming shortened V by 2 bases and J by 2 bases, and 12 bases separated the two germline ends. Germline V gene sequence: CDR1 MGHDK, CDR2 SYGVNS. The CDR3 length is 15 residues. In DNA form, the CDR3 reads TGTGCCAGCAGTGAAAGGGAGATGGAGAACTATGGCTACACCTTC. Translating it yields CASSEREMENYGYTF.

The chain links TRBV7-8 to TRBJ2-7; TRBD2 agrees at 7 bases. The CDR3 sequence is 14 residues long. CDR1 and CDR2 (germline): SGHVS, FQNEAQ. J lost 2 bases, V lost 8 bases, and 9 bases had no gene match. The CDR3 protein is CASGFGLAAYEQYF. CDR3 bases: TGTGCCAGCGGATTTGGGCTAGCGGCCTACGAGCAGTACTTC.

This chain links TRBV7-9 with TRBJ2-1; 7 bases line up with TRBD1. The CDR3 length is 13 residues. J lost 9 bases, V lost 1 base, and 3 bases had no gene match. Germline assignment: CDR1 SEHNR and CDR2 FQNEAQ (reference sequence). This CDR3 reads CASSLVGGIEQFF. CDR3 bases: TGTGCCAGCAGCTTAGTAGGGGGCATTGAGCAGTTCTTC.

This clone was observed once. The chain recombines TRBV2 with TRBJ1-1; D gene uncertain. The CDR3 loop spans 14 amino acids. The V end was cut by 6 bases, the J end by 6 bases, with 17 bases between. CDR1 and CDR2 from the germline V gene are SNHLY and FYNNEI. The CDR3 DNA follows: TGTGCCAGCAGCTCCTTAGGTGGGCAGGCTGAAGCTTTCTTT. Residues: CASSSLGGQAEAFF.

The chain links TRBV19 to TRBJ1-1; D is unclear. The V gene's germline CDR1 is LNHDA and CDR2 SQIVND (reference sequence). The CDR3 consists of 13 residues. The V end lost 5 bases, the J end lost 1 base, and 8 bases lay between the germline ends. The CDR3 bases are TGTGCCAGTAGTTTTGCGGAGAACACTGAAGCTTTCTTT. Translated: CASSFAENTEAFF.

The chain recombines TRBV5-1 with TRBJ2-1; D gene uncertain. The CDR3 spans 12 residues. Germline CDR1 is SGHRS and CDR2 is YFSETQ. Trimming took 6 bases from V and 6 from J, leaving 10 bases between them. The CDR3 loop reads CASNGNSNEQFF. The CDR3 bases are TGCGCCAGCAACGGTAACAGCAATGAGCAGTTCTTC.

The CDR3 here is CASSEGYRESEQFF. As DNA, the CDR3 is TGTGCCAGCAGTGAGGGCTACAGGGAGTCTGAGCAGTTCTTC. The rearrangement uses TRBV6-1 and TRBJ2-1; tentative D call: TRBD1 (6 bases). V lost 3 bases and J lost 9, with 15 bases in between. This CDR3 is built from 14 residues. Germline V gene lookup returns CDR1 MNHNS and CDR2 SASEGT.

As DNA, the CDR3 is TGTGCCAGCAGCTTAGAGGAGGGGGTTGAAGGCTACACCTTC. Amino acid sequence: CASSLEEGVEGYTF. The chain has TRBV7-9 and TRBJ1-2; weak D call: TRBD1 (6 bases). Germline CDR1 reads SEHNR; CDR2 reads FQNEAQ (reference sequence). Trimming took off 1 base at V and 8 bases at J, with 14 bases between the two ends. This CDR3 region has 14 residues.

The chain couples TRBV7-6 to TRBJ2-7; D is uncertain. Germline-derived CDR1 and CDR2 are SGHVS and FNYEAQ. This CDR3 has 14 amino acids. The V end was cut by 4 bases, the J end by 2 bases, with 12 bases between. In DNA form, the CDR3 reads TGTGCCAGCAGCTCAGCCGGGCTCCCCTACGAGCAGTACTTC. Protein: CASSSAGLPYEQYF.

The rearrangement links TRBV6-5 to TRBJ1-6, with D tentatively TRBD1 (5 bases). Per the germline V gene, CDR1 is MNHEY and CDR2 is SVGAGI. The CDR3 extends over 12 amino acids. Trimming took off 4 bases at V and 10 bases at J, with 8 bases between the two ends. CDR3 in amino acids: CASSLGRSPLHF. The CDR3 nucleotides are TGTGCCAGCAGTTTGGGGCGGTCACCCCTCCACTTT.

This clone was counted a single time. The J gene is TRBJ1-1, the V gene TRBV7-9, with D maybe TRBD1 (5 bases). CDR3 size: 14 residues. Germline values: CDR1 SEHNR, CDR2 FQNEAQ (reference sequence). V gave up 0 bases and J gave up 1 base, with 6 bases separating them. In DNA, the CDR3 is TGTGCCAGCAGCTTAGCGCAGGGGAACACTGAAGCTTTCTTT. Translated, it gives CASSLAQGNTEAFF.

The gene calls are TRBV7-9 and TRBJ1-4; 8 positions agree with TRBD1. From germline, CDR1 is SEHNR and CDR2 FQNEAQ (reference sequence). The V segment lost 5 bases and the J segment 8 bases; nucleotides outside the gene matches: 7. This CDR3 has 14 amino acids. The CDR3 region is CASSRQGAQEKLFF. The CDR3 DNA is TGTGCCAGCAGCCGCCAGGGGGCACAGGAAAAACTGTTTTTT. Together with reference TRBV7-9 and TRBJ1-4, the CDR3 gives the full variable domain: DTGVSQNPRHKITKRGQNVTFRCDPISEHNRLYWYRQTLGQGPEFLTYFQNEAQLEKSRLLSDRFSAERPKGSFSTLEIQRTEQGDSAMYLCASSRQGAQEKLFFGSGTQLSVL.